Below are 15 T cell receptor beta chains sequenced from a single sample in a study of blood T cells in healthy people across ages. PCR was performed a second time for about 6 to 12 cycles using a sample-barcoded 5' primer and a J-beta primer mix. Each CDR3 protein gets one entry after TCRdb re-called the 5' RACE reads with MiXCR. The sample carries 1.5 million to 2 million distinct CDR3 sequences, 25% to 30% recorded once. Material for sequencing was blood. Source of these receptors: a young woman in good health.

This clonotype was observed once. A read error may be the cause here, since a much bigger clone is one base away. The chain is built from TRBV15 and TRBJ1-2; TRBD1 might be the D (5 bases). The CDR3 runs to 15 residues. Germline V gene lookup returns CDR1 LNHNV and CDR2 YYDKDF (reference sequence). The CDR3 loop reads CATNRGAGRGDGYTF. The DNA of the CDR3 is TGTGCCACCAACAGAGGTGCAGGGAGAGGTGATGGCTACACCTTC. The full variable domain, rest sourced from reference TRBV15 and TRBJ1-2, is DAMVIQNPRYQVTQFGKPVTLSCSQTLNHNVMYWYQQKSSQAPKLLFHYYDKDFNNEADTPDNFQSRRPNTSFCFLDIRSPGLGDTAMYLCATNRGAGRGDGYTFGSGTRLTVV.

This clonotype was seen a few times. V usage is TRBV28 and J usage is TRBJ2-5, with D uncertain. Trimming took 1 base from V and 4 from J, leaving 10 bases between them. In germline, CDR1 is MDHEN, CDR2 SYDVKM. The CDR3 has 14 amino acids. CDR3 amino acids: CASSLYKLPETQYF. As DNA, the CDR3 is TGTGCCAGCAGTTTATATAAGCTACCAGAGACCCAGTACTTC. The complete variable domain, with remaining parts taken from reference TRBV28 and TRBJ2-5, reads DVKVTQSSRYLVKRTGEKVFLECVQDMDHENMFWYRQDPGLGLRLIYFSYDVKMKEKGDIPEGYSVSREKKERFSLILESASTNQTSMYLCASSLYKLPETQYFGPGTRLLVL.

This clonotype was counted many times. The chain has TRBV4-3 and TRBJ2-1; 8 bases align to TRBD2. Germline CDR1 LGHNA, CDR2 YSLEER. The V and J ends lost 0 bases and 0 bases, in that order; junction bases with no gene match: 7. This CDR3 spans 18 amino acids. The CDR3 loop reads CASSQDPAGASSYNEQFF. The DNA for the CDR3 is TGCGCCAGCAGCCAAGATCCAGCGGGAGCGAGCTCCTACAATGAGCAGTTCTTC.

The genes are TRBV18 and TRBJ1-3; D not certain. The CDR3 consists of 16 residues. The germline V and J ends were trimmed by 3 bases and 5 bases, with 17 bases remaining between them. Germline V gene lookup returns CDR1 KGHSH and CDR2 LQKENI. CDR3 DNA sequence: TGTGCCAGCTCACCGGGATACCAATATGCCCGAAACACCATATATTTT. This translates into CASSPGYQYARNTIYF. The whole variable domain, filled in from reference TRBV18 and TRBJ1-3, reads NAGVMQNPRHLVRRRGQEARLRCSPMKGHSHVYWYRQLPEEGLKFMVYLQKENIIDESGMPKERFSAEFPKEGPSILRIQQVVRGDSAAYFCASSPGYQYARNTIYFGEGSWLTVV.

V is TRBV7-9 and J is TRBJ1-3; the D gene is possibly TRBD1 (5 bases). The CDR3 is 16 amino acids. Germline CDR1 is SEHNR and CDR2 is FQNEAQ (reference sequence). The V end was cut by 7 bases, the J end by 0 bases, with 16 bases between. The CDR3 loop is CASIHRDAHSGNTIYF. CDR3 bases: TGTGCCAGCATCCACCGGGACGCTCACTCTGGAAACACCATATATTTT.

The chain is built from TRBV6-6 and TRBJ1-2; D gene ambiguous. Per germline, CDR1 MNHNY and CDR2 SVGAGI (reference sequence). The length of the CDR3 is 13 residues. V dropped 0 bases and J dropped 8 bases, with 10 bases sitting between them. The CDR3 sequence: CASSYSERGGYTF. CDR3 sequence (DNA): TGTGCCAGCAGTTACTCGGAGCGAGGAGGCTACACCTTC.

Here the CDR3 reads CASSRGGGLSTDTQYF. CDR3 bases: TGCGCCAGCAGCCGCGGTGGGGGGCTAAGCACAGATACGCAGTATTTT. V gene TRBV4-1 combines with J gene TRBJ2-3, with D tentatively TRBD1 or TRBD2 (6 bases each). Looked up from germline, CDR1 is MGHRA and CDR2 is YSYEKL. The CDR3 has 16 residues. V was trimmed by 4 bases and J by 0 bases, leaving 14 bases between them.

This clonotype was counted at least ten times. The chain links TRBV15 to TRBJ2-7; D not resolved. The length of the CDR3 is 14 residues. Looked up from germline, CDR1 is LNHNV and CDR2 is YYDKDF (reference sequence). V dropped 0 bases and J dropped 3 bases, with 9 bases sitting between them. The CDR3 sequence: CATSRDRDGYEQYF. CDR3 DNA sequence: TGTGCCACCAGCAGAGATCGTGACGGCTACGAGCAGTACTTC.

In this sample, this clonotype turned up a few times. In DNA form, the CDR3 reads TGTGCCAGCAGCCAACGACGACCTCCCGGGACAGGGGAGGAGACCCAGTACTTC. It is translated as CASSQRRPPGTGEETQYF. V gene TRBV5-6 combines with J gene TRBJ2-5; TRBD1 matches at 10 bases. The CDR3 has 18 residues. From germline, CDR1 is SGHDT and CDR2 YYEEEE. The J segment lost 5 bases and the V segment lost 4 bases, leaving 17 bases of the junction unmatched.

The chain combines TRBV4-1 with TRBJ1-2; D possibly corresponds to TRBD1 (6 bases). Per germline, CDR1 MGHRA and CDR2 YSYEKL. The CDR3 is 15 residues long. Trimming removed 4 bases at V and 4 bases at J, with 16 bases between. Here the CDR3 reads CASSPRGGGGYGYTF. Written as DNA, the CDR3 is TGCGCCAGCAGCCCCCGTGGAGGGGGTGGCTATGGCTACACCTTC.

V usage is TRBV5-1 and J usage is TRBJ1-3, with D uncertain. The V gene's germline CDR1 is SGHRS and CDR2 YFSETQ. Between the trimmed V and J ends, which lost 4 bases and 0 bases, there was a span of 11 bases. CDR3 length: 15 amino acids. The CDR3 sequence is CASSPRPNSGNTIYF. CDR3 sequence (DNA): TGCGCCAGCAGCCCAAGGCCAAACTCTGGAAACACCATATATTTT.

In the case of this clonotype: A much bigger clone sits one base away, suggesting this may be a read error. This rearrangement joins TRBV20-1 to TRBJ2-5; tentative D call: TRBD1 (5 bases). From germline, CDR1 is DFQATT and CDR2 SNEGSKA (reference sequence). This CDR3 is 17 amino acids long. Trimming pared 2 bases from V and 5 bases from J, leaving 24 bases between. DNA of the CDR3: TGCAGTGCTAGACGGGCGCCGGGTCAGGGATTGGATGAGACCCAGTACTTC. This codes for CSARRAPGQGLDETQYF.

V gene TRBV5-1 combines with J gene TRBJ1-1, with TRBD1 matching over 8 bases. The CDR3 loop spans 17 amino acids. The J segment lost 0 bases and the V segment lost 3 bases, leaving 10 bases of the junction unmatched. Germline CDR1 is SGHRS and CDR2 is YFSETQ. The CDR3: CASSYGRDRGMNTEAFF. The CDR3 DNA reads TGCGCCAGCAGCTACGGACGCGACAGGGGAATGAACACTGAAGCTTTCTTT.

V and J are TRBV10-1 and TRBJ2-7; tentative D call: TRBD1 (5 bases). This CDR3 has 14 residues. Germline loops: CDR1 WNHNN, CDR2 SYGVQD (reference sequence). Deletions cut 2 bases from V and 0 bases from J, with 8 bases between. The CDR3 bases are TGCGCCAGCAGTGAGGACAGCCTCTCCTACGAGCAGTACTTC. Its translation: CASSEDSLSYEQYF.

The V gene is TRBV12-3 or TRBV12-4, the J gene TRBJ1-2, with no clear D. The CDR3 length is 15 residues. V gave up 5 bases and J gave up 4 bases, with 17 bases separating them. CDR3 in DNA: TGTGCCAGCAGTCCCCTGCTACAGAGTTGCTATGGCTACACCTTC. This codes for CASSPLLQSCYGYTF.